The entry below gives a single T cell receptor (beta chain) sequence along with its context. Produced via immunoSEQ multiplex PCR; TCRdb's table is partial and in-frame only. The sample carries about 62,000 clones, over 85% recorded once. This entry is derived from a study of T cell changes during pregnancy in multiple sclerosis. Germline lookup yields CDR1 LGHNT and CDR2 FRNRAP. This CDR3 has 15 amino acids. The ends were cut back, 1 base at V and 2 bases at J, with 8 bases in the middle. This sample comprised CD8+ T cells from peripheral blood mononuclear cells, obtained in the second trimester of pregnancy. The chain employs TRBV12-5 and TRBJ2-2; D is unclear. This TCR was sampled from a female donor with multiple sclerosis, enrolled in a pregnancy study. The CDR3 DNA follows: TGTGCTAGTGGTTTGGGCCTAACTAACACCGGGGAGCTGTTTTTT. Translation gives CASGLGLTNTGELFF.